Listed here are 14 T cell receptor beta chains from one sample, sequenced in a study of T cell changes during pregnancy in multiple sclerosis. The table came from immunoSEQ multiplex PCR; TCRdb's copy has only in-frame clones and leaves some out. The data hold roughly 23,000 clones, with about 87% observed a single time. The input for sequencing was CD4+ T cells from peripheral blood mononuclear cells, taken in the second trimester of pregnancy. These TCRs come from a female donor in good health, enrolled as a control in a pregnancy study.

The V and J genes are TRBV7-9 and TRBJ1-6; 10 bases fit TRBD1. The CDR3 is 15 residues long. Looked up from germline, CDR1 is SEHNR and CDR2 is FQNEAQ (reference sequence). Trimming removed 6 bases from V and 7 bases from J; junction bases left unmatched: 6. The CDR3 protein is CASRDRGKLNSPLHF. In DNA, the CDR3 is TGTGCCAGCAGGGACAGGGGGAAGTTAAATTCACCCCTCCACTTT.

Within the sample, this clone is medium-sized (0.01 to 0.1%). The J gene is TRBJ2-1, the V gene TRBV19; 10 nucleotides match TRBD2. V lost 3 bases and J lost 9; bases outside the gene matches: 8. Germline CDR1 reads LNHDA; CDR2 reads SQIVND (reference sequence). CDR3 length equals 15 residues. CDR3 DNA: TGTGCCAGTAGTATCCTAGCGGGAGATCTCGGTGAGCAGTTCTTC. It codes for CASSILAGDLGEQFF.

CDR3 sequence: CASSKAFGANTDTQYF. The CDR3 bases are TGCGCCAGCAGCAAAGCCTTTGGAGCGAACACAGATACGCAGTATTTT. V is TRBV5-1 and J is TRBJ2-3, with D unresolved. The V gene's germline CDR1 is SGHRS and CDR2 YFSETQ. The V gene lost 4 bases and the J gene lost 2 bases, with 17 bases spanning the gap. This CDR3 has 16 residues.

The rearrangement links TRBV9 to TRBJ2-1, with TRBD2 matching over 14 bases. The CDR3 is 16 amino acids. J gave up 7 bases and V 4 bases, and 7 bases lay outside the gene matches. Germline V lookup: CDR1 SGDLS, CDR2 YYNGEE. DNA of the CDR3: TGTGCCAGCAGCCTTGGGACTAGCGGGAGTGGAAATGAGCAGTTCTTC. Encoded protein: CASSLGTSGSGNEQFF.

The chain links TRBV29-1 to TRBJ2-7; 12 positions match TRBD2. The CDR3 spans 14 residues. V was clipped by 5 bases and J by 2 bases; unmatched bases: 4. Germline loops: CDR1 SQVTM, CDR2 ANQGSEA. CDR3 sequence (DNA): TGCAGCGTTCCCGCTAGCGGGAGGGCCTACGAGCAGTACTTC. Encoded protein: CSVPASGRAYEQYF.

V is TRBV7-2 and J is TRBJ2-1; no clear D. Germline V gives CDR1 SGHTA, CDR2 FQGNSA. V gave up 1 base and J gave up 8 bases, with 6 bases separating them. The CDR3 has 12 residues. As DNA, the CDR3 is TGTGCCAGCAGCTTAGAGAGCTATGAGCAGTTCTTC. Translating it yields CASSLESYEQFF. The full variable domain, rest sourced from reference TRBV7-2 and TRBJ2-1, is GAGVSQSPSNKVTEKGKDVELRCDPISGHTALYWYRQSLGQGLEFLIYFQGNSAPDKSGLPSDRFSAERTGGSVSTLTIQRTQQEDSAVYLCASSLESYEQFFGPGTRLTVL.

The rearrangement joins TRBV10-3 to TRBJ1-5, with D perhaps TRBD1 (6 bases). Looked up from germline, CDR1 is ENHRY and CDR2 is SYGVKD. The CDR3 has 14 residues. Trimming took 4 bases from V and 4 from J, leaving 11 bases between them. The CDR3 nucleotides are TGTGCCATCAGTGCAGGGACACTTAATCAGCCCCAGCATTTT. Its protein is CAISAGTLNQPQHF.

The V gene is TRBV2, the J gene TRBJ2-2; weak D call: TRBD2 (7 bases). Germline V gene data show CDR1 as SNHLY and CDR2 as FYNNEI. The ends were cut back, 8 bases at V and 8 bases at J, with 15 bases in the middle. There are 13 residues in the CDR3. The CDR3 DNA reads TGTGCCAGCTTTCCGGCGGGGGCGGGGGAGCTGTTTTTT. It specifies CASFPAGAGELFF.

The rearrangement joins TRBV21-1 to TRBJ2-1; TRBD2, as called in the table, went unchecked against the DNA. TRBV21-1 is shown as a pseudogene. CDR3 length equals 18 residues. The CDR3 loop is CASSKRGPSGGAGNEQFF. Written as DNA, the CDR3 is TGTGCCAGCAGCAAACGTGGGCCTAGCGGGGGGGCGGGGAATGAGCAGTTCTTC.

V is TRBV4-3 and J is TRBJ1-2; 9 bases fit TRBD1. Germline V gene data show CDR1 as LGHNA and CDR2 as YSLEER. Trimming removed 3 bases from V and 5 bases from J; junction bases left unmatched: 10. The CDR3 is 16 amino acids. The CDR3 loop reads CASSHFGTGRGYGYTF. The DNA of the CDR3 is TGCGCCAGCAGCCACTTTGGGACAGGGAGAGGGTATGGCTACACCTTC.

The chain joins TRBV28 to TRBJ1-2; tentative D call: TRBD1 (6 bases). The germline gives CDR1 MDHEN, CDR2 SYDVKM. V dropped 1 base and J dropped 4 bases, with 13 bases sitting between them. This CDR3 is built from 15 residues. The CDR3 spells CASSLYREGGYGYTF. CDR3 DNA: TGTGCCAGCAGTTTATACAGGGAAGGTGGCTATGGCTACACCTTC.

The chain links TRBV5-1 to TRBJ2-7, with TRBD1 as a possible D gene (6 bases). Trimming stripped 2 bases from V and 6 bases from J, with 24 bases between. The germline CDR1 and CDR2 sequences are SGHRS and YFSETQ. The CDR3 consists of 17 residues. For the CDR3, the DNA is TGCGCCAGCAGCTTTGGATCGGCGCGTCCCAGGGGCCTCGAGCAGTACTTC. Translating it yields CASSFGSARPRGLEQYF.

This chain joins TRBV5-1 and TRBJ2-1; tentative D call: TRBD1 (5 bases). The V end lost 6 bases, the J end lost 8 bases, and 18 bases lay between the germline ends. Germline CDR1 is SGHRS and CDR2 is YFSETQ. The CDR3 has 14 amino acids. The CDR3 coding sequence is TGCGCCAGCACAGCAACGGCAGGGTCCGATGAGCAGTTCTTC. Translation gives CASTATAGSDEQFF.

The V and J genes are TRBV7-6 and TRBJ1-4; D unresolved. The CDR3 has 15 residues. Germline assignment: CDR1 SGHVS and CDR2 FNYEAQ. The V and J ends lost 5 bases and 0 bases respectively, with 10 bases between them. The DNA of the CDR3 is TGTGCCAGCAGCCGGGAACAGACAACTAATGAAAAACTGTTTTTT. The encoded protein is CASSREQTTNEKLFF.